The next 5 T cell receptor beta chains were all read from a single sample in a study of beta chain features in type 1 diabetes (dated by TCRdb to the late 2010s). The method behind the library was the immunoSEQ multiplex PCR assay. The entire isolated RNA was reverse transcribed using the High Capacity cDNA Reverse Transcription Kit, and thus expressed TCRB transcripts were sequenced. TCRdb limited this immuneACCESS table to in-frame rearrangements with V and J called. A share of clones is missing; checked studies link under half to unresolved V genes, and the rest is unexplained. Counted in this sample were about 620,000 clones; around 15% of them appeared once. The top ten hold about 0.097% of the sample. The sequencing sample was made of naive CD4+ T cells from blood. The cell subset or site label corresponds to: true naive CD4+ T cells. Receptors originate from a man aged 18 to 30 in good health.

The chain uses TRBV9 and TRBJ2-5, with D perhaps TRBD1 or TRBD2 (6 bases each). The CDR3 loop spans 15 amino acids. V was shortened by 0 bases and J by 0 bases, with 9 bases between the two germline ends. Looked up from germline, CDR1 is SGDLS and CDR2 is YYNGEE. CDR3 residues: CASSVERGDQETQYF. The CDR3 DNA reads TGTGCCAGCAGCGTAGAGAGGGGGGACCAAGAGACCCAGTACTTC.

V usage is TRBV11-2 and J usage is TRBJ2-3, with D hard to call. V dropped 2 bases and J dropped 6 bases, with 18 bases sitting between them. The CDR3 sequence is 16 residues long. Germline loops: CDR1 SGHAT, CDR2 FQNNGV. CDR3 sequence (DNA): TGTGCCAGCAGCTTACAAAGTGGGCATACTGGGGATACGCAGTATTTT. Translating gives CASSLQSGHTGDTQYF.

The genes are TRBV7-8 and TRBJ2-7, with TRBD2 matching over 10 bases. Germline V gene lookup returns CDR1 SGHVS and CDR2 FQNEAQ. The CDR3 is 13 residues long. J was trimmed by 5 bases and V by 7 bases; bases with no gene match: 5. CDR3 sequence: CASTLAGVDEQYF. DNA of the CDR3: TGTGCCAGCACTCTAGCGGGAGTGGACGAGCAGTACTTC.

This clone was observed a handful of times. The V and J genes are TRBV7-3 and TRBJ2-5; 9 bases align to TRBD2. The CDR3 consists of 16 residues. J was trimmed by 2 bases and V by 5 bases; bases with no gene match: 9. Germline values: CDR1 SGHTA, CDR2 FQGTGA. The CDR3, as DNA: TGTGCCAGCAGCCCCATAGCGGGAGTAGGACAAGAGACCCAGTACTTC. Translation: CASSPIAGVGQETQYF.

This chain uses TRBV19 with TRBJ2-6; D may be TRBD1 (5 bases). This CDR3 has 13 residues. Germline values: CDR1 LNHDA, CDR2 SQIVND (reference sequence). Trimming took 8 bases from V and 3 from J, leaving 8 bases between them. CDR3 amino acids: CASSGFGANVLTF. In DNA, the CDR3 is TGTGCCAGTTCAGGGTTTGGGGCCAACGTCCTGACTTTC.